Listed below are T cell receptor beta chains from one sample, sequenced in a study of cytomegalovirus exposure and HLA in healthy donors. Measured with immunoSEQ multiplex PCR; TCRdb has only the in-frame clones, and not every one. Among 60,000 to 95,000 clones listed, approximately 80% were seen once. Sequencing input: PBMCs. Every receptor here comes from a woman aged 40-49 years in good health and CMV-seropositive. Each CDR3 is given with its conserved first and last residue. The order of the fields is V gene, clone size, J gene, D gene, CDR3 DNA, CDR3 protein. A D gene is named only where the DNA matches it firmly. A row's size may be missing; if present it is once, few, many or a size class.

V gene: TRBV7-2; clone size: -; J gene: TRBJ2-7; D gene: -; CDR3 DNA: TGTGCCAGCAGCTTAAAAGCGTCGTCCCACGAGCAGTACTTC; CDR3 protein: CASSLKASSHEQYF
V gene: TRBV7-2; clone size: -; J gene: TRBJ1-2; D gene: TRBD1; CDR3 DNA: TGTGCCAGCAGCTTACGGGACAGGTCCCACTATGGCTACACCTTC; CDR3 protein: CASSLRDRSHYGYTF
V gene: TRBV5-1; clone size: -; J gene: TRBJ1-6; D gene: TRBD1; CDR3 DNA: TGCGCCAGCAGCTTGCAGGACAGGGGAGGATCCTATAATTCACCCCTCCACTTT; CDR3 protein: CASSLQDRGGSYNSPLHF
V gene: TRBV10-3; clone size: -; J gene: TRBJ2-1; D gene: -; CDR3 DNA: TGTGCCATCAGTGCGGGGAATTACAATGAGCAGTTCTTC; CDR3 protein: CAISAGNYNEQFF
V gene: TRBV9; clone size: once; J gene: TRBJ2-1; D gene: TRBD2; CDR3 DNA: TGTGCCAGCAGCGACGGGACTAGCGGGGGGGCAGGAAATGAGCAGTTCTTC; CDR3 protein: CASSDGTSGGAGNEQFF
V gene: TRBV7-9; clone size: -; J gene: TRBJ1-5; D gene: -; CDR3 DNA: TGTGCCAGCAGCTTAGAGCGGTCGCCCCAGCATTTT; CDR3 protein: CASSLERSPQHF
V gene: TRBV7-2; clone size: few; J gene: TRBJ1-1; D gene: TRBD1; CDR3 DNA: TGTGCCAGCAGCCACGGACAGGGGGGCACTGAAGCTTTCTTT; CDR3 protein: CASSHGQGGTEAFF
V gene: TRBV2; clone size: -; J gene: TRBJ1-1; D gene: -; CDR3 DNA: TGTGCCAGGAATTCACAGTGGAACACTGAAGCTTTCTTT; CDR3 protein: CARNSQWNTEAFF
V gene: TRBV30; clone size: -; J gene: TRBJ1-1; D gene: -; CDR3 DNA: TGTGCCTGGACCAAACCTTCAGGGTCCCGGAACACTGAAGCTTTCTTT; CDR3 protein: CAWTKPSGSRNTEAFF
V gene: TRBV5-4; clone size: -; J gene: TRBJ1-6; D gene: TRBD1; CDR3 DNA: TGTGCCAGCAGCTTGGCGGGACAGGGAAATTCACCCCTCCACTTT; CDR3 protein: CASSLAGQGNSPLHF
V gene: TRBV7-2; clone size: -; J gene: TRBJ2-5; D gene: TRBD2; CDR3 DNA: TGTGCCACCGGGGGGGACCCGTACCAAGAGACCCAGTACTTC; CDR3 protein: CATGGDPYQETQYF
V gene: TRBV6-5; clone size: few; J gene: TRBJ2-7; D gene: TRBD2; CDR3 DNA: TGTGCCAGCAGTCCAGGACTAGCGGGGCTTCAGGAGCAGTACTTC; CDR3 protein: CASSPGLAGLQEQYF
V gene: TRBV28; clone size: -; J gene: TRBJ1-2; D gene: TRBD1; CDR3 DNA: TGTGCCAGCAGTTTCAACAGGGGAGACTATGGCTACACCTTC; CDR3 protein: CASSFNRGDYGYTF
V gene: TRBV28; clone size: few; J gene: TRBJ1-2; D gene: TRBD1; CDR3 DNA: TGTGCCAGCAGCGAGACAGGGGGGTACTATGGCTACACCTTC; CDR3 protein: CASSETGGYYGYTF
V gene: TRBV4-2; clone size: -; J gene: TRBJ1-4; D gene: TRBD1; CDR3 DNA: TGTGCCAGCAGCCAACCGACAGGGAATGAAAAACTGTTTTTT; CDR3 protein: CASSQPTGNEKLFF
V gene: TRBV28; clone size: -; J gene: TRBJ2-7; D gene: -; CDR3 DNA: TGTGCCAGCGGACAGCCTAGAGACGAGCAGTACTTC; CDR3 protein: CASGQPRDEQYF
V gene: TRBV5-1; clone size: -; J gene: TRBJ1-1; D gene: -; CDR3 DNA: TGCGCCAGCGGCTTACGACACCCCCAAGCAAACACTGAAGCTTTCTTT; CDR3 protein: CASGLRHPQANTEAFF
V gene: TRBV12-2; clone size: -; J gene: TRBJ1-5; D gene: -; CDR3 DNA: TGTGCAAGTCGCTTATCCCGGACAGGGAAGGTCAATCAGCCCCAGCATTTT; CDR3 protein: CASRLSRTGKVNQPQHF
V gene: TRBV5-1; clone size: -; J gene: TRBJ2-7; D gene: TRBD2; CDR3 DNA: TGCGCCAGCAGCTTGGCCAAACTAGCGGGGTCCTACGAGCAGTACTTC; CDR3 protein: CASSLAKLAGSYEQYF
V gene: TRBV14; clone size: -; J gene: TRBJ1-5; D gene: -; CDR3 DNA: TGTGCCAGCAGCCTCGGGTCGGGTCAGCCCCAGCATTTT; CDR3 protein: CASSLGSGQPQHF
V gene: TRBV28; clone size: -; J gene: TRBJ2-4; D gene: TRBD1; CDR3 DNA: TGTGCCAGCAGGGATGAACAGGGGGCAAACATTCAGTACTTC; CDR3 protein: CASRDEQGANIQYF
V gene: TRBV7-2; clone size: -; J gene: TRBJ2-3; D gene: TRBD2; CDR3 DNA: TGTGCCAGCAGCCCAAGGACTAGCGGAGCAAACACAGATACGCAGTATTTT; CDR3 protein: CASSPRTSGANTDTQYF
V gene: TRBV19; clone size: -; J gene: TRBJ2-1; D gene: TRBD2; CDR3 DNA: TGTGCCAGTAGTATCGGGACTAGCGGGGGTTATGAGCAGTTCTTC; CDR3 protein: CASSIGTSGGYEQFF
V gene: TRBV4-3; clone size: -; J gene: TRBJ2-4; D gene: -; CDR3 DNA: TGCGCCAGCAGCCAAGAAACGGGGTTAAACATTCAGTACTTC; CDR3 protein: CASSQETGLNIQYF
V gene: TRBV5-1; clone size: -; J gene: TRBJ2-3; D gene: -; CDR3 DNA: TGCGCCAGCAGTCCATCTCAGGGGCCAGATACGCAGTATTTT; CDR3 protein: CASSPSQGPDTQYF
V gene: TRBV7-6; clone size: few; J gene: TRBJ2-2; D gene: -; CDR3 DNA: TGTGCCAGCAGACCAGACAGTCAGAACACCGGGGAGCTGTTTTTT; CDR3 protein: CASRPDSQNTGELFF
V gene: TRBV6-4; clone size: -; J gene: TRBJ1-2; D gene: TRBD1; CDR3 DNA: TGTGCCAGCAGTGAAGGCAGGGGGCGCCCATTCTATGGCTACACCTTC; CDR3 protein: CASSEGRGRPFYGYTF
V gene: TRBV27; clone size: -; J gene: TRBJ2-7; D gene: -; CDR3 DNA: TGTGCCAGCAGTTTAAGGCCGCAGGGGACCTACGAGCAGTACTTC; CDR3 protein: CASSLRPQGTYEQYF
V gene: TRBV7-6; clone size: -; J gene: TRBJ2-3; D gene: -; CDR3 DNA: TGTGCCAGCAGCTTTTTGGTGGCGAGGGCAGATACGCAGTATTTT; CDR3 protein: CASSFLVARADTQYF
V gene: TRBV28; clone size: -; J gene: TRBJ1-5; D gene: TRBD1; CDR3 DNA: TGTGCCAGCAGCCCCCTGGACAGGGGTCATCAGCCCCAGCATTTT; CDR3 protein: CASSPLDRGHQPQHF
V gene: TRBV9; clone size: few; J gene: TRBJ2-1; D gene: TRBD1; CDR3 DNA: TGTGCCAGCAGCGGGGACAGGTCCTACAATGAGCAGTTCTTC; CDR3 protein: CASSGDRSYNEQFF
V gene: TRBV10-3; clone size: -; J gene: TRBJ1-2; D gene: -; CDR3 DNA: TGTGCCATCAGTGAGTCAACAGGGTGGAATGGCTACACCTTC; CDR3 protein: CAISESTGWNGYTF
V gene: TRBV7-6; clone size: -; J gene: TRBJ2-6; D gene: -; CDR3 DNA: TGTGCCAGCAGCCCAGTTCCATCTGGGGCCAACGTCCTGACTTTC; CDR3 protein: CASSPVPSGANVLTF
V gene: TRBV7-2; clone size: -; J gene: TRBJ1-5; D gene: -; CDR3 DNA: TGTGCCAGCAGCTCTCAGGGAGGAAATCAGCCCCAGCATTTT; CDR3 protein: CASSSQGGNQPQHF
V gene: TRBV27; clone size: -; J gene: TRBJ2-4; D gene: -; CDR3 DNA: TGTGCCAGCAGTTTGCGTCCTCCAGGGAACATTCAGTACTTC; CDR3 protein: CASSLRPPGNIQYF
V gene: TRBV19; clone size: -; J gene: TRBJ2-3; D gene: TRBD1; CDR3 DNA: TGTGCCAGTAGTATTGGACAGGTCACAGATACGCAGTATTTT; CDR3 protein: CASSIGQVTDTQYF
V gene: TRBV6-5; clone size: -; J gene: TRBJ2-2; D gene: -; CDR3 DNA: TGTGCCAGCAGGAAGACAGGTTCGGGCACCGGGGAGCTGTTTTTT; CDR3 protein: CASRKTGSGTGELFF
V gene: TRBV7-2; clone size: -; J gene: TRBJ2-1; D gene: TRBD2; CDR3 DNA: TGTGCCAGCAGCCCCCAACTAGCGGGGAGCTCCTACAATGAGCAGTTCTTC; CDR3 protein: CASSPQLAGSSYNEQFF
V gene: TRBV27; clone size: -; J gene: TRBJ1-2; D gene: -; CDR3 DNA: TGTGCCAGCAGTTTTGGGACTGGAGATGGCTACACCTTC; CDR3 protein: CASSFGTGDGYTF
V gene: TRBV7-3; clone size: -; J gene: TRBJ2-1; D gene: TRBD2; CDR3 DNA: TGTGCCAGCAGCTCGTCGGGACTAGCTTACAATGAGCAGTTCTTC; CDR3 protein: CASSSSGLAYNEQFF
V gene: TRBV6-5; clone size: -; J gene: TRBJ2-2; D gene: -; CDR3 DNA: TGTGCCAGCAGCCGGGGTACTGACACCGGGGAGCTGTTTTTT; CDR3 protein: CASSRGTDTGELFF
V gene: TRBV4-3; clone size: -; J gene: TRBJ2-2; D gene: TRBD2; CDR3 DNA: TGCGCCAGCAGCTTTCGACTAGCGGGGGGACCCGGGGAGCTGTTTTTT; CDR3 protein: CASSFRLAGGPGELFF
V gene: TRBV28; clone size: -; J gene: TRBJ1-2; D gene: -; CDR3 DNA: TGTGCCGCCAAGACAGTTAATAACTATGGCTACACCTTC; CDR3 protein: CAAKTVNNYGYTF
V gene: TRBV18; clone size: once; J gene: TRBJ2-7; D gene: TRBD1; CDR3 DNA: TGTGCCAGCTCTACGACAGGGTCCCACTACGAGCAGTACTTC; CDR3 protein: CASSTTGSHYEQYF
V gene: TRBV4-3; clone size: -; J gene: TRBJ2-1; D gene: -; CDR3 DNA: TGCGCCAGCAGCCAAGCACCCCGGGACTTCGGACCGATCCTGCCCTACAATGAGCAGTTCTTC; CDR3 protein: CASSQAPRDFGPILPYNEQFF
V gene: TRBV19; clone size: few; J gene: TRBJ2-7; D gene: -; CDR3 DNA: TGTGCCACCGAGTTTGACTACGAGCAGTACTTC; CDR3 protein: CATEFDYEQYF
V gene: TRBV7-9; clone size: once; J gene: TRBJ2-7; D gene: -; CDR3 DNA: TGTTCCAGCACCGAATCGGGGGGCCTCTACGAGCAGTACTTC; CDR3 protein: CSSTESGGLYEQYF
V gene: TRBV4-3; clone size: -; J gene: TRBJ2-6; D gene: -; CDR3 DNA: TGCGCCAGCAGCCAAGAGAGGAGAAGCAGCAACGTCCTGACTTTC; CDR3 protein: CASSQERRSSNVLTF
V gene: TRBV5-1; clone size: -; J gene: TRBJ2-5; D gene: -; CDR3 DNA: TGCGCCAGCAGCTTGGTAGCCGGGTTAGAGACCCAGTACTTC; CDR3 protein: CASSLVAGLETQYF